Listed below are T cell receptor beta chains from one sample, sequenced in a study of T cell responses to AZD1222 COVID-19 vaccine. Sequenced by immunoSEQ multiplex PCR; TCRdb stores in-frame clones only, minus some. The table includes 150,000 or so clones, approximately 90% detected once. The sample in question was peripheral blood, obtained 28 days after the second AZD1222 dose. All receptors derive from an adult who received the AZD1222 COVID-19 vaccine. The CDR3 runs from the conserved cysteine through the conserved F or W. D genes are given only for firm matches. The size of a clone is reported for some rows only, either as once, few or many, or as a class for expanded clones.

abundance | len | j_gene | v_gene | d_gene | CDR3aa | CDR3nt
- | 17 | TRBJ1-1 | TRBV4-1 | - | CASSQGEVLRRDTEAFF | TGCGCCAGCAGCCAAGGGGAGGTCCTCCGGCGGGACACTGAAGCTTTCTTT
- | 12 | TRBJ2-1 | TRBV2 | - | CASAGSYNEQFF | TGTGCCAGTGCTGGCTCCTACAATGAGCAGTTCTTC
- | 13 | TRBJ1-3 | TRBV6-5 | - | CASTRDTGNTIYF | TGTGCCAGCACCAGAGACACTGGAAACACCATATATTTT
- | 15 | TRBJ1-6 | TRBV2 | - | CASTAGTLTRAPLHF | TGTGCCAGCACGGCCGGGACACTAACCCGAGCACCCCTCCACTTT
once | 13 | TRBJ1-1 | TRBV6-5 | - | CASKHQGGTEAFF | TGTGCCAGCAAGCACCAGGGTGGGACTGAAGCTTTCTTT
- | 9 | TRBJ1-1 | TRBV29-1 | - | CSVDTEAFF | TGCAGCGTTGACACTGAAGCTTTCTTT
- | 19 | TRBJ2-1 | TRBV9 | - | CASSVALRGIGGSYNEQFF | TGTGCCAGCAGCGTAGCCTTGCGGGGAATAGGTGGCTCCTACAATGAGCAGTTCTTC
- | 14 | TRBJ1-1 | TRBV6-4 | - | CASSDGQGGTEAFF | TGTGCCAGCAGTGACGGTCAGGGTGGGACTGAAGCTTTCTTT
once | 16 | TRBJ2-3 | TRBV30 | TRBD2 | CASTDGTRSTTDTQYF | TGTGCCTCAACCGACGGGACTAGGTCGACCACAGATACGCAGTATTTT
- | 16 | TRBJ2-1 | TRBV6-4 | TRBD1 | CASSDLPGQGANEQFF | TGTGCCAGCAGTGACTTGCCGGGACAGGGGGCAAATGAGCAGTTCTTC
- | 14 | TRBJ2-3 | TRBV11-2 | - | CASSLRANTDTQYF | TGTGCCAGCAGCTTAAGGGCGAACACAGATACGCAGTATTTT
- | 13 | TRBJ1-4 | TRBV29-1 | - | CSVGTQLNEKLFF | TGCAGCGTTGGGACACAGCTTAATGAAAAACTGTTTTTT
- | 13 | TRBJ2-5 | TRBV6-5 | - | CASFQGGGRTQYF | TGTGCCAGCTTCCAGGGGGGAGGTAGGACCCAGTACTTC
- | 11 | TRBJ2-7 | TRBV12-3/TRBV12-4 | - | CAAGTLNEQYF | TGTGCGGCAGGGACTCTCAACGAGCAGTACTTC
- | 13 | TRBJ2-7 | TRBV19 | - | CASSLGVNYEQYF | TGTGCCAGTAGTCTCGGGGTAAACTACGAGCAGTACTTC
- | 14 | TRBJ2-1 | TRBV29-1 | - | CSVEVGGNYNEQFF | TGCAGCGTTGAGGTGGGGGGCAACTACAATGAGCAGTTCTTC
once | 14 | TRBJ2-7 | TRBV18 | TRBD2 | CASSPREGPYEQYF | TGTGCCAGCTCACCACGGGAGGGGCCCTACGAGCAGTACTTC
- | 15 | TRBJ1-4 | TRBV6-2/TRBV6-3 | - | CASSYSTGVNEKLFF | TGTGCCAGCAGTTACTCGACAGGAGTTAATGAAAAACTGTTTTTT